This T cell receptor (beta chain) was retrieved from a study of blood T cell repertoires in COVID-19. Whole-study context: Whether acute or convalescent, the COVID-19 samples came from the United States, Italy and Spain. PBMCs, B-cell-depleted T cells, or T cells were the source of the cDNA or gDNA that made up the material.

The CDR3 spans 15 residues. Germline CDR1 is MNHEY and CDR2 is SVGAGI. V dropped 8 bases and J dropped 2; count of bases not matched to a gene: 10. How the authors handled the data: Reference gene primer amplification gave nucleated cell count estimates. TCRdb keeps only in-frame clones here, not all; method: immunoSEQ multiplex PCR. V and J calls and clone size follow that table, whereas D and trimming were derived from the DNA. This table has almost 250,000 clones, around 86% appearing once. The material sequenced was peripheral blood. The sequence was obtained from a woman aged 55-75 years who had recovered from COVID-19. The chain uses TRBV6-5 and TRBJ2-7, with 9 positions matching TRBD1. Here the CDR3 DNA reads TGTGCCAGCCAGGGGGCCGGGACAGGGACCTACGAGCAGTACTTC. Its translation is CASQGAGTGTYEQYF.